Below, 10 T cell receptor beta chains from the same sample are listed, as sequenced in a study of control samples from healthy donors and cancer patients. Sequenced by immunoSEQ multiplex PCR; TCRdb stores in-frame clones only, minus some. The table has around 130,000 clones, roughly 90% seen once. The specimen sequenced was blood. These TCRs come from a man aged 50 or older in good health.

This clone was seen just once. In DNA, the CDR3 is TGTGCCTGGAGACCCCTCGGACAGGGGCGCCGGGAGACCCAGTACTTC. Its protein product is CAWRPLGQGRRETQYF. The V call is TRBV30, the J call TRBJ2-5; 9 nucleotides align to TRBD1. Per germline, CDR1 GTSNPN and CDR2 SVGIG (reference sequence). The trim removed 3 bases at V and 5 bases at J, leaving 13 bases unmatched. This CDR3 is built from 16 residues.

This clone was recorded once. The V gene is TRBV29-1, the J gene TRBJ1-1; TRBD1 agrees at 7 bases. This CDR3 comprises 11 residues. V dropped 7 bases and J dropped 5; count of bases not matched to a gene: 4. CDR1 is SQVTM and CDR2 is ANQGSEA in the germline V gene. The CDR3 loop reads CSDRRGTEAFF. CDR3 DNA: TGCAGCGACCGCAGGGGGACTGAAGCTTTCTTT.

J is TRBJ1-1 and V is TRBV19; no clear D. The V gene lost 2 bases and the J gene lost 0 bases, with 10 bases spanning the gap. Germline V CDR1 and CDR2: LNHDA, SQIVND (reference sequence). The CDR3 loop spans 15 amino acids. Here the CDR3 reads CASSISPTLNTEAFF. The CDR3 DNA sequence: TGTGCCAGTAGTATATCCCCAACATTGAACACTGAAGCTTTCTTT.

This chain uses TRBV4-3 with TRBJ1-1; tentative D call: TRBD1 (5 bases). CDR3 length: 14 residues. V lost 1 base and J 0 bases, leaving 6 bases between the germline ends. Germline assignment: CDR1 LGHNA and CDR2 YSLEER. CDR3 loop: CASSQGGVNTEAFF. The CDR3 nucleotides are TGCGCCAGCAGCCAAGGAGGGGTGAACACTGAAGCTTTCTTT.

The rearrangement joins TRBV9 to TRBJ1-5; 7 bases agree with TRBD1. Looked up from germline, CDR1 is SGDLS and CDR2 is YYNGEE. V shed 4 bases and J 0 bases; nucleotides not matched to a gene: 4. The CDR3 is 15 residues long. The DNA of the CDR3 is TGTGCCAGCAGCTGGGACAGTAATAGCAATCAGCCCCAGCATTTT. Protein: CASSWDSNSNQPQHF.

The chain links TRBV2 to TRBJ1-1; D gene unclear. Between the trimmed V and J ends, which lost 8 bases and 4 bases, there was a span of 5 bases. Germline assignment: CDR1 SNHLY and CDR2 FYNNEI. The CDR3 consists of 10 residues. Written as DNA, the CDR3 is TGTGCCAGCCTAAGCACTGAAGCTTTCTTT. Protein sequence: CASLSTEAFF.

The rearrangement joins TRBV5-1 to TRBJ2-7; no reliable D call. The CDR3 sequence is 14 residues long. Germline assignment: CDR1 SGHRS and CDR2 YFSETQ. V gave up 5 bases and J gave up 0 bases, with 12 bases separating them. The CDR3 here is CASRDVGSSYEQYF. The DNA of the CDR3 is TGCGCCAGCAGGGATGTGGGAAGCTCCTACGAGCAGTACTTC.

This sequence joins TRBV6-5 and TRBJ1-1; D uncertain. The germline V gene encodes CDR1 MNHEY and CDR2 SVGAGI. This CDR3 spans 14 amino acids. The V gene lost 0 bases and the J gene lost 4 bases, with 9 bases spanning the gap. The DNA for the CDR3 is TGTGCCAGCAGTTACTCCGGACTGATCACTGAAGCTTTCTTT. This codes for CASSYSGLITEAFF.

V gene TRBV6-6 combines with J gene TRBJ2-6; D is perhaps TRBD1 (6 bases). The CDR3 runs 16 residues. From germline, CDR1 is MNHNY and CDR2 SVGAGI (reference sequence). V lost 7 bases to trimming and J lost 2 bases, with 15 bases between them. In DNA, the CDR3 is TGTGCCAGCAACCCTACAGGGCCGACTGGGGCCAACGTCCTGACTTTC. Amino acids: CASNPTGPTGANVLTF.

The gene calls are TRBV7-2 and TRBJ2-7, with TRBD2 matching over 7 bases. The germline V gene has CDR1 SGHTA and CDR2 FQGNSA. Trimming took 1 base from V and 6 from J; bases not matched to a gene: 12. This CDR3 contains 16 residues. The CDR3, as DNA: TGTGCCAGCAGCTTAGGGGGGGGGACTTTCGTCTCCGAGCAGTACTTC. Protein product: CASSLGGGTFVSEQYF.